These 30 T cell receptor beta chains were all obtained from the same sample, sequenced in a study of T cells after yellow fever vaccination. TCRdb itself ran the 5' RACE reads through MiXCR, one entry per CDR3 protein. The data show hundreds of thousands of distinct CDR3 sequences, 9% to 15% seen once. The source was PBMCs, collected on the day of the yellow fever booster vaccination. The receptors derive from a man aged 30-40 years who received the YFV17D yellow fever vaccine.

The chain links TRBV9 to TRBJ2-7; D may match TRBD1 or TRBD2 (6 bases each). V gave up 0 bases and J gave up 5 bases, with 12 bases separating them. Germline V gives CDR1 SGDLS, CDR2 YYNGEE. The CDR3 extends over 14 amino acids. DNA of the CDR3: TGTGCCAGCAGCGTAGCTACGGGGGCCCACGAGCAGTACTTC. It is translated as CASSVATGAHEQYF.

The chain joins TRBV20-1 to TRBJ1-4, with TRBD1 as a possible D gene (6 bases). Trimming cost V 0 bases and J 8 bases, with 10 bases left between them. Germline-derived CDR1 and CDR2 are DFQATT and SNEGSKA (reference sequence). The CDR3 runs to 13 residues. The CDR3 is CSARETGREKLFF. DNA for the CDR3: TGCAGTGCTAGAGAGACAGGTCGGGAAAAACTGTTTTTT.

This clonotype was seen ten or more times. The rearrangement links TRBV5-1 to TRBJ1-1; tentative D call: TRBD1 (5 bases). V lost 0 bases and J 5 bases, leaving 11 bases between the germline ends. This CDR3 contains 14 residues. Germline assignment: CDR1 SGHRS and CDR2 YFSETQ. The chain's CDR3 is CASSLAGVGTEAFF. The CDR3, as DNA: TGCGCCAGCAGCTTGGCGGGGGTGGGGACTGAAGCTTTCTTT.

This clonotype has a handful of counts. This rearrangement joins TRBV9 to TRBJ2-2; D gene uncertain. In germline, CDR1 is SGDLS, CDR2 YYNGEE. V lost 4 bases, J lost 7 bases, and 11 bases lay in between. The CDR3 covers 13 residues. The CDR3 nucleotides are TGTGCCAGCAGCCTCAAGACATTCGGGGAGCTGTTTTTT. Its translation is CASSLKTFGELFF.

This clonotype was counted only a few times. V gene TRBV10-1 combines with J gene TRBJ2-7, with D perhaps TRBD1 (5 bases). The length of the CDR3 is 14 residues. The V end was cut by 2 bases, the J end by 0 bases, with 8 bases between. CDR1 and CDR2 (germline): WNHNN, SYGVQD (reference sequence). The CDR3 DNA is TGCGCCAGCAGTGAGACTCAGGGCTCCTACGAGCAGTACTTC. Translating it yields CASSETQGSYEQYF.

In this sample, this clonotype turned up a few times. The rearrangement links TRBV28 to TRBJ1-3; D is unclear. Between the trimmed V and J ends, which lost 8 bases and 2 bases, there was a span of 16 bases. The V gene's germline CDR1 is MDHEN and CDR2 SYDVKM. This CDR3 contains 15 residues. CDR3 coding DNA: TGTGCCAGCTTGACCGGTTTTGTGACTGGAAACACCATATATTTT. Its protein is CASLTGFVTGNTIYF.

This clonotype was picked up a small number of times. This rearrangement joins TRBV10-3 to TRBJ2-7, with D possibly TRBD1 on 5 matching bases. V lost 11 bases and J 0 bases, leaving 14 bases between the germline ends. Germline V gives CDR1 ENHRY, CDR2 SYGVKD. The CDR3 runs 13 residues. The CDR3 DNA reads TGTGCCCTCGGTTGGCAGGGCTCCTACGAGCAGTACTTC. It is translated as CALGWQGSYEQYF.

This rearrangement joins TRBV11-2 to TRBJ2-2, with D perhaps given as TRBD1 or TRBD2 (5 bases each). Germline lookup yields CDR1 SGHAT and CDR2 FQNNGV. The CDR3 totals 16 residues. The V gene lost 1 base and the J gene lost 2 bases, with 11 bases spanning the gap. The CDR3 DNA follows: TGTGCCAGCAGCTTAGCCTCGGGACCTAACACCGGGGAGCTGTTTTTT. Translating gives CASSLASGPNTGELFF.

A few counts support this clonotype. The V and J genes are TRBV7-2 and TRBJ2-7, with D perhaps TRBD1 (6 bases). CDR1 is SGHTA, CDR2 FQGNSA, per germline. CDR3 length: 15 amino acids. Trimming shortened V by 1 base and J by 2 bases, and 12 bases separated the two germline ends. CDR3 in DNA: TGTGCCAGCAGCTTAGATGGGACAAATCCCTACGAGCAGTACTTC. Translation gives CASSLDGTNPYEQYF.

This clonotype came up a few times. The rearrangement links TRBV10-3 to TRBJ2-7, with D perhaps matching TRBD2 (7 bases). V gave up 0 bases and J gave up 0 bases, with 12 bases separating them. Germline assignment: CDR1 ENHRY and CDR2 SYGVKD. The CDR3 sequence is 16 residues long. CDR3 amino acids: CAISESGGGSSYEQYF. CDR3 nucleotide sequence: TGTGCCATCAGTGAGTCGGGGGGCGGGAGCTCCTACGAGCAGTACTTC.

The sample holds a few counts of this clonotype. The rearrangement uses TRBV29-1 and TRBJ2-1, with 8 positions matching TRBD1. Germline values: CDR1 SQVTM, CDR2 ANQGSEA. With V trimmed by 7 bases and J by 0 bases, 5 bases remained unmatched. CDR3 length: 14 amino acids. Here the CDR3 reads CSATGANSYNEQFF. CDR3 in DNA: TGCAGCGCGACAGGGGCCAACTCCTACAATGAGCAGTTCTTC.

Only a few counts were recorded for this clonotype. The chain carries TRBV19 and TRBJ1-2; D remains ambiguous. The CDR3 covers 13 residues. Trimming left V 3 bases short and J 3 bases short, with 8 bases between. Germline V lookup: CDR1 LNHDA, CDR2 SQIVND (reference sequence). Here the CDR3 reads CASSISTDYGYTF. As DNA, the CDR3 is TGTGCCAGTAGTATCTCCACCGACTATGGCTACACCTTC. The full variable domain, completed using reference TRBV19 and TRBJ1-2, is DGGITQSPKYLFRKEGQNVTLSCEQNLNHDAMYWYRQDPGQGLRLIYYSQIVNDFQKGDIAEGYSVSREKKESFPLTVTSAQKNPTAFYLCASSISTDYGYTFGSGTRLTVV.

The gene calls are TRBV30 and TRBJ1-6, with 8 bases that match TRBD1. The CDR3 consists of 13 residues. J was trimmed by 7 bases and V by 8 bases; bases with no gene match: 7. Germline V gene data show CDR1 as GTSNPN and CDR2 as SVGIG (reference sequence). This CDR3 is CAGGQGMNSPLHF. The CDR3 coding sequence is TGTGCCGGTGGACAGGGTATGAATTCACCCCTCCACTTT.

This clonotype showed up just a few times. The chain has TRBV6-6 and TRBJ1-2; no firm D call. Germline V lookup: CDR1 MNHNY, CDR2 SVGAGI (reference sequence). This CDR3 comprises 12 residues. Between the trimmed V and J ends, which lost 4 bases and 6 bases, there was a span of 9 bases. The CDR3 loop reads CASSWMLDGYTF. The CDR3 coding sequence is TGTGCCAGCAGTTGGATGCTCGATGGCTACACCTTC.

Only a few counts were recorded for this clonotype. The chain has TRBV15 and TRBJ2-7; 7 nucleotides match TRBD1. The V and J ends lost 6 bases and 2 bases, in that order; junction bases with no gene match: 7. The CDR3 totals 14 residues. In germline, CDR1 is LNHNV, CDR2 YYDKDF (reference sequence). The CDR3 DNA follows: TGTGCCACCAGGGCCCCGGGACAGACCTACGAGCAGTACTTC. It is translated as CATRAPGQTYEQYF.

The CDR3 nucleotides are TGTGCCAGCTCACCCCCCGCGGCGGCGGAAAAACTGTTTTTT. This encodes CASSPPAAAEKLFF. This chain joins TRBV18 and TRBJ1-4; D uncertain. The V end was cut by 3 bases, the J end by 8 bases, with 13 bases between. Germline CDR1 and CDR2: KGHSH and LQKENI. CDR3 size: 14 residues.

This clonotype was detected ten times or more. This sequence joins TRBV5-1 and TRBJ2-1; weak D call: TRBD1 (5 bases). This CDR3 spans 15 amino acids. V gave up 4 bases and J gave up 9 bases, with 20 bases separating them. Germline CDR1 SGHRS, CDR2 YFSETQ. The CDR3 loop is CASSLTQGYSIEQFF. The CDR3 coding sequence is TGCGCCAGCAGCCTTACTCAGGGTTACTCGATTGAGCAGTTCTTC.

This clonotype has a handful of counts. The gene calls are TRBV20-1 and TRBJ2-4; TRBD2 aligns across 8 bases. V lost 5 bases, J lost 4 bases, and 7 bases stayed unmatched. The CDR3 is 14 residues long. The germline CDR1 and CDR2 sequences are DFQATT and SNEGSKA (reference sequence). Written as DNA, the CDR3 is TGCAGTGCTTCGGCTAGCGGGCGAAAAAACATTCAGTACTTC. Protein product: CSASASGRKNIQYF.

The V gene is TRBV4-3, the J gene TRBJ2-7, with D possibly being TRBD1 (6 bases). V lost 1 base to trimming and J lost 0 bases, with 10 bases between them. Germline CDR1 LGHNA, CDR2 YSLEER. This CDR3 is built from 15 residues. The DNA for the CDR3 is TGCGCCAGCAGCCAAGGGGACACCCACTCCTACGAGCAGTACTTC. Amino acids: CASSQGDTHSYEQYF.

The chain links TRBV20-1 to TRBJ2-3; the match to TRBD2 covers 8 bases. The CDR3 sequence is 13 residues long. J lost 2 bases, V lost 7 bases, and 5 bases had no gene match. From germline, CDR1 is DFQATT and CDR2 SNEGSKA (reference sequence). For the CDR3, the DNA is TGCAGTGGACCGGGAGGGCCCACAGATACGCAGTATTTT. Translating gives CSGPGGPTDTQYF.

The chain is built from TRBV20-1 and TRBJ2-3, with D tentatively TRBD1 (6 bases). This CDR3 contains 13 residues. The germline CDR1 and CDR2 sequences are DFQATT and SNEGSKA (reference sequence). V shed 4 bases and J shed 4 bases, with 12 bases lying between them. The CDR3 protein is CSAKGVWADTQYF. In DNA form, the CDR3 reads TGCAGTGCTAAGGGGGTTTGGGCAGATACGCAGTATTTT.

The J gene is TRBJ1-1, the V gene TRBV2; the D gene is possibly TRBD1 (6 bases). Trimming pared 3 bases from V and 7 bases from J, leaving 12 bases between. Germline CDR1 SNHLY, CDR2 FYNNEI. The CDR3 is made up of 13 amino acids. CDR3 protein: CASSDRRGGEAFF. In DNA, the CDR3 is TGTGCCAGCAGTGATCGACGAGGGGGTGAAGCTTTCTTT.

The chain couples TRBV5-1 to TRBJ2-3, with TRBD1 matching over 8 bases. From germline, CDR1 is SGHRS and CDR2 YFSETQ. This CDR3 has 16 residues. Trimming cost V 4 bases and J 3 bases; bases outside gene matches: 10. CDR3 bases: TGCGCCAGCAGCCACCGGGGACAGGCCGTAACAGATACGCAGTATTTT. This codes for CASSHRGQAVTDTQYF.

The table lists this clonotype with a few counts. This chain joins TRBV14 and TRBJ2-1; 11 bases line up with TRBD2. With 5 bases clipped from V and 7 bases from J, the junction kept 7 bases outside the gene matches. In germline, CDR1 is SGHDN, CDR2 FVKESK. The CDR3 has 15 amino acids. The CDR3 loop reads CASSASGRRYNEQFF. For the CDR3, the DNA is TGTGCCAGCAGCGCTAGCGGGAGGAGATATAATGAGCAGTTCTTC.

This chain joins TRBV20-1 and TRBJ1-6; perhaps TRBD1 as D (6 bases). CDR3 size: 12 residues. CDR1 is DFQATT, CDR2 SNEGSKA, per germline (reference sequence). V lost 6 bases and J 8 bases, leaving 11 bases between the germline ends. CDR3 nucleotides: TGCAGTGCAGACAGGCAGGATTCACCCCTCCACTTT. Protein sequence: CSADRQDSPLHF.

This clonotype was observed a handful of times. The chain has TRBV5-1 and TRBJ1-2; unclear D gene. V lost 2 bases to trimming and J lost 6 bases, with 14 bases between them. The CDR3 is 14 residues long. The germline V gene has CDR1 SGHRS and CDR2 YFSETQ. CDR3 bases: TGCGCCAGCAGCTTCCGTTCATTAGAAGATGGCTACACCTTC. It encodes CASSFRSLEDGYTF.

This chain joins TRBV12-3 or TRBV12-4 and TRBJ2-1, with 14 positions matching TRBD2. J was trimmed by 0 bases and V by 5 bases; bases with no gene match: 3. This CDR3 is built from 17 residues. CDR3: CASSDGTSGSSYNEQFF. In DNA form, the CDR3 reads TGTGCCAGCAGTGACGGGACTAGCGGGAGCTCCTACAATGAGCAGTTCTTC.

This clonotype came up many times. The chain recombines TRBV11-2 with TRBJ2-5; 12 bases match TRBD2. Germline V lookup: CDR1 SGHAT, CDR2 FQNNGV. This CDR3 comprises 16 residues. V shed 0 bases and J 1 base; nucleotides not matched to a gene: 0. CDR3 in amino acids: CASSLELAGGQETQYF. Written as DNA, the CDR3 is TGTGCCAGCAGCTTAGAACTAGCGGGAGGCCAAGAGACCCAGTACTTC.

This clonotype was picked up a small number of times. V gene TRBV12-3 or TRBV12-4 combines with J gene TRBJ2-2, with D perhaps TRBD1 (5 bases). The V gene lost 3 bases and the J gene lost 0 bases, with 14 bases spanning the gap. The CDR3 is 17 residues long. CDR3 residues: CASSFASSGSNTGELFF. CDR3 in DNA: TGTGCCAGCAGTTTCGCGTCGTCAGGGTCGAACACCGGGGAGCTGTTTTTT.

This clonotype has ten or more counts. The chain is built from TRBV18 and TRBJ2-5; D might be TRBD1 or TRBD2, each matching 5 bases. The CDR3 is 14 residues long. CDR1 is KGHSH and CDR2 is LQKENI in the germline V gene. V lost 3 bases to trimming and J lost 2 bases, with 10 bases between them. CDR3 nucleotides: TGTGCCAGCTCACCGATCTGGGGGCAAGAGACCCAGTACTTC. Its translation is CASSPIWGQETQYF.